The 8 T cell receptor beta chains below were found in one sample sequenced in a study of blood T cell repertoires in COVID-19. The protocol was immunoSEQ multiplex PCR, while the TCRdb copy is restricted to in-frame clones and leaves out a portion. Among roughly 35,000 clones listed, 80% to 90% were seen once. Material: peripheral blood. Receptors originate from a man aged 55 to 70 with active COVID-19.

Comment on this clone: A much larger clone differs by one base, so this may be a read error. CDR3 sequence reads: CASSQDYYEQYF. The CDR3 DNA reads as TGTGCCAGCAGCCAAGATTACTACGAGCAGTACTTC. This chain links TRBV4-2 with TRBJ2-7; D gene unclear. Germline V lookup: CDR1 LGHNA, CDR2 YNFKEQ. V lost 0 bases, J lost 3 bases, and 3 bases lay in between. The CDR3 consists of 12 residues.

Written as DNA, the CDR3 is TGCGCCAGCAGCCCCGGACAGGTTTACACAGATACGCAGTATTTT. Protein sequence: CASSPGQVYTDTQYF. V is TRBV5-1 and J is TRBJ2-3; TRBD1 agrees at 7 bases. The CDR3 consists of 15 residues. Germline lookup yields CDR1 SGHRS and CDR2 YFSETQ. V trimming: 4 bases; J trimming: 2 bases; junction bases outside the gene matches: 7.

The chain carries TRBV2 and TRBJ2-1, with 10 bases fitting TRBD2. From germline, CDR1 is SNHLY and CDR2 FYNNEI. The CDR3 covers 16 residues. With V trimmed by 6 bases and J by 4 bases, 9 bases remained unmatched. The CDR3, as DNA: TGTGCCAGCAGCTCCAAGGGACTAGCGCCTTACAATGAGCAGTTCTTC. Translating gives CASSSKGLAPYNEQFF.

This clone was observed a few times. The gene calls are TRBV4-1 and TRBJ2-7; D not resolved. This CDR3 region has 14 residues. V was cut by 1 base and J by 2 bases, with 9 bases left in between. Germline V gene sequence: CDR1 MGHRA, CDR2 YSYEKL. CDR3 protein: CASSQADLPYEQYF. CDR3 bases: TGCGCCAGCAGCCAAGCAGATCTCCCCTACGAGCAGTACTTC.

V gene TRBV18 combines with J gene TRBJ1-5, with 9 bases identical to TRBD1. The CDR3 extends over 14 amino acids. Germline lookup yields CDR1 KGHSH and CDR2 LQKENI. The trim removed 3 bases at V and 6 bases at J, leaving 3 bases unmatched. The CDR3 is CASSPTGGGQPQHF. For the CDR3, the DNA is TGTGCCAGCTCACCCACAGGGGGCGGTCAGCCCCAGCATTTT. The whole variable domain, remainder taken from reference TRBV18 and TRBJ1-5, is NAGVMQNPRHLVRRRGQEARLRCSPMKGHSHVYWYRQLPEEGLKFMVYLQKENIIDESGMPKERFSAEFPKEGPSILRIQQVVRGDSAAYFCASSPTGGGQPQHFGDGTRLSIL.

This CDR3 is CATSEIAGYTNTGELFF. The DNA for the CDR3 is TGTGCCACCAGTGAGATAGCGGGGTATACGAACACCGGGGAGCTGTTTTTT. V gene TRBV24-1 combines with J gene TRBJ2-2; TRBD2 agrees at 8 bases. Germline assignment: CDR1 KGHDR and CDR2 SFDVKD. The trim removed 4 bases at V and 0 bases at J, leaving 6 bases unmatched. The CDR3 sequence is 17 residues long.

This clone has only one observation. The CDR3, as DNA: TGTGCCAGTAGTATAGAAGGAGGTTCCTCACCCCTCCACTTT. Translating gives CASSIEGGSSPLHF. This rearrangement joins TRBV19 to TRBJ1-6; the D is unclear. Trimming pared 0 bases from V and 10 bases from J, leaving 10 bases between. The CDR3 totals 14 residues. Germline assignment: CDR1 LNHDA and CDR2 SQIVND (reference sequence).

V usage is TRBV9 and J usage is TRBJ2-7; 12 bases line up with TRBD1. Trimming took 3 bases from V and 5 from J; bases not matched to a gene: 6. CDR1 SGDLS and CDR2 YYNGEE come from the germline V gene. The CDR3 runs 15 residues. The CDR3 reads CASSAYGTGGDEQYF. CDR3 DNA sequence: TGTGCCAGCAGCGCCTATGGGACAGGGGGCGACGAGCAGTACTTC.